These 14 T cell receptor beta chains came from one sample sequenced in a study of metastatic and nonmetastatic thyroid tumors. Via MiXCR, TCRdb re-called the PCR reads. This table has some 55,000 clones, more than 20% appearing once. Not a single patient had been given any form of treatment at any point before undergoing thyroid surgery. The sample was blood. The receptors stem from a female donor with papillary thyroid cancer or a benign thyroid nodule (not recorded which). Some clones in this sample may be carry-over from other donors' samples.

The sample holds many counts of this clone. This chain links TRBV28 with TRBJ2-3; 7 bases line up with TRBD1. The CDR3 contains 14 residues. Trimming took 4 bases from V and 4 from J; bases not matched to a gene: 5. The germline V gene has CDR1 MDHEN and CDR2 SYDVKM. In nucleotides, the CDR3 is TGTGCCAGCAGTTCCCAACAGGGGTCAGATACGCAGTATTTT. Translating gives CASSSQQGSDTQYF.

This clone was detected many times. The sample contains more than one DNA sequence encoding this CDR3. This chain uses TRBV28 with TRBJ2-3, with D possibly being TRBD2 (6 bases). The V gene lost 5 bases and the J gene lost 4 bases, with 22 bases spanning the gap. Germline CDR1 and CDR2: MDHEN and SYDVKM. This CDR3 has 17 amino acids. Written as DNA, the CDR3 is TGTGCCAGCAGTATATCGGGAGCCCGAGGGACCCCAGATACGCAGTATTTT. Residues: CASSISGARGTPDTQYF.

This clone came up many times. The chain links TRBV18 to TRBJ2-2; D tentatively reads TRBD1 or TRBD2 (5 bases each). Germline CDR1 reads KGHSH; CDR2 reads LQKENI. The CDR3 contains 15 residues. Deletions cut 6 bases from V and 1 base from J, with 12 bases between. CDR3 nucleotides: TGTGCCAGCTCCCTAGCACAGGAGAACACCGGGGAGCTGTTTTTT. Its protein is CASSLAQENTGELFF.

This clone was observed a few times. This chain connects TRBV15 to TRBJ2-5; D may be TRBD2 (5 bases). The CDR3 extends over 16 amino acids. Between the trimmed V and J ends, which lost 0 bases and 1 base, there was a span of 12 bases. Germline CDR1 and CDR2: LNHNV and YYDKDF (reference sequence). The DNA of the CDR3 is TGTGCCACCAGCAGAGATAGGCAGAGGGCCCAAGAGACCCAGTACTTC. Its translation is CATSRDRQRAQETQYF.

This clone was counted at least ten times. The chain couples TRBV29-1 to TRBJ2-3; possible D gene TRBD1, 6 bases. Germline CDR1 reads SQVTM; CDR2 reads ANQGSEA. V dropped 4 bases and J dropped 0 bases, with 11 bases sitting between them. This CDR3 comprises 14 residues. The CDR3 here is CSVGGTSSTDTQYF. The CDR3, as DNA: TGCAGCGTTGGAGGGACATCCAGCACAGATACGCAGTATTTT.

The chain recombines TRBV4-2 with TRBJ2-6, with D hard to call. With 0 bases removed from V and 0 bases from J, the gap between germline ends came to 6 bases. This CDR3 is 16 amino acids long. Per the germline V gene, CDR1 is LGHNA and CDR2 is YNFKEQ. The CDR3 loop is CASSQDWDSGANVLTF. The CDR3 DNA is TGTGCCAGCAGCCAAGATTGGGACTCTGGGGCCAACGTCCTGACTTTC.

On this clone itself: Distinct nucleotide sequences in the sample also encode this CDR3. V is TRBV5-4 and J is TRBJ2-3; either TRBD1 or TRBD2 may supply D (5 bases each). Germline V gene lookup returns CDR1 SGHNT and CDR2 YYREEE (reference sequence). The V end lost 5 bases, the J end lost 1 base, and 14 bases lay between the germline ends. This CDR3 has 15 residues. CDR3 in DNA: TGTGCCAGCAGTTTGCCGGGGCAGGGCACAGATACGCAGTATTTT. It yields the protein CASSLPGQGTDTQYF. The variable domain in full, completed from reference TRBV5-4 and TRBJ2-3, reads ETGVTQSPTHLIKTRGQQVTLRCSSQSGHNTVSWYQQALGQGPQFIFQYYREEENGRGNFPPRFSGLQFPNYSSELNVNALELDDSALYLCASSLPGQGTDTQYFGPGTRLTVL.

CDR3 in amino acids: CSARDPTDTYEQYF. The CDR3 DNA reads TGCAGTGCTAGGGACCCGACAGATACCTACGAGCAGTACTTC. The chain combines TRBV20-1 with TRBJ2-7; weak D call: TRBD1 (5 bases). V dropped 3 bases and J dropped 2 bases, with 14 bases sitting between them. The CDR3 contains 14 residues. From germline, CDR1 is DFQATT and CDR2 SNEGSKA (reference sequence).

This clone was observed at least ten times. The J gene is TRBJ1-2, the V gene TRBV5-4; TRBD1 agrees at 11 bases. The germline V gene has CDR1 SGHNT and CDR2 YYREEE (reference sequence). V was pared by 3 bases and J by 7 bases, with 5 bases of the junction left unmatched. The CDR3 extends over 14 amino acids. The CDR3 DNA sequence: TGTGCCAGCAGCTCGGACAGGGGGCTTCGTGGCTACACCTTC. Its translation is CASSSDRGLRGYTF.

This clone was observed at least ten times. The CDR3 here is CASSYGWGNEQYF. In nucleotides, the CDR3 is TGTGCCAGCAGTTACGGTTGGGGGAACGAGCAGTACTTC. This chain links TRBV6-6 with TRBJ2-7, with D perhaps assigned TRBD1 or TRBD2 (5 bases each). This CDR3 contains 13 residues. Trimming took 2 bases from V and 5 from J, leaving 10 bases between them. CDR1 is MNHNY and CDR2 is SVGAGI in the germline V gene (reference sequence).

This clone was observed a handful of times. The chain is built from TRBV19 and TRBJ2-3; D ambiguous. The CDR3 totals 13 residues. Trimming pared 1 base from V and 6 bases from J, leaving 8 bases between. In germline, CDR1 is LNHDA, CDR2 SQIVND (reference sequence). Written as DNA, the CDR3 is TGTGCCAGTAGTATAGCTACTCTGGATACGCAGTATTTT. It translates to CASSIATLDTQYF.

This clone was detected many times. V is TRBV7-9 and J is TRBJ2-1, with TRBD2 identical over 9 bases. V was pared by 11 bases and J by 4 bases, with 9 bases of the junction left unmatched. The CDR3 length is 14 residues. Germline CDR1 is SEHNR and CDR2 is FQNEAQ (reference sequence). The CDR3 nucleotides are TGTGCCTTAGGCCAGCGGGAGGATTACAATGAGCAGTTCTTC. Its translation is CALGQREDYNEQFF.

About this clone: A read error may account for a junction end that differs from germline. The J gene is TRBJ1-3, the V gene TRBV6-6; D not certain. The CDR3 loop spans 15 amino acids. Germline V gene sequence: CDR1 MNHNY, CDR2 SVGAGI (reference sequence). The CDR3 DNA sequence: TGTGCCAGCAGTTACTCTTTGTTCTCTGGAAACACCATATCTTTT. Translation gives CASSYSLFSGNTISF.

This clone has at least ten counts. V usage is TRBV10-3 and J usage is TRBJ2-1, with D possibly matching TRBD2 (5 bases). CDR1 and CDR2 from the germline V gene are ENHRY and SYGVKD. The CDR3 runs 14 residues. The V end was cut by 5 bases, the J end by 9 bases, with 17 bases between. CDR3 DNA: TGTGCCATCAGTCTCCAGGTCCTAGCAGTTGAGCAGTTCTTC. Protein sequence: CAISLQVLAVEQFF.